This is a list of T cell receptor beta chains from one sample in a study of Tregs in tolerant kidney transplant recipients. Repertoires were generated with immunoSEQ multiplex PCR, while TCRdb's copy carries only in-frame clones and drops some. This sample has tens of thousands of clones; over 85% occur once, and the top ten carry 0.46%. The source was CD4+ T cells from blood, collected before the transplant. The receptors here all came from a human donor who received a combined kidney and bone marrow transplant. Both conserved end residues are part of each CDR3. D genes are given only for firm matches. The size field is filled for only some rows; it gives once, few, many or a size class.

TRBJ1-2 TRBD1 NA TRBV6-5 CASSHRDRGLGGYTF TGTGCCAGCAGTCACCGGGACAGGGGGCTAGGTGGCTACACCTTC
TRBJ1-2 NA once TRBV4-3 CASSQVAGPYGYTF TGCGCCAGCAGCCAAGTAGCAGGGCCATATGGCTACACCTTC
TRBJ2-5 TRBD2 NA TRBV9 CASSVHSGAETQYF TGTGCCAGCAGCGTACATAGCGGGGCCGAGACCCAGTACTTC
TRBJ1-3 NA NA TRBV30 CAWEPGAGNTIYF TGTGCCTGGGAGCCGGGAGCTGGAAACACCATATATTTT
TRBJ1-1 NA NA TRBV5-5 CASSFLGIGKGTEAFF TGTGCCAGCAGCTTCCTCGGGATCGGAAAAGGGACTGAAGCTTTCTTT
TRBJ2-5 NA NA TRBV4-3 CASSRRTGEETQYF TGCGCCAGCAGCCGTCGCACGGGGGAAGAGACCCAGTACTTC
TRBJ1-2 TRBD1 NA TRBV15 CATSSGGQGNYGYTF TGTGCCACCAGCAGCGGGGGACAGGGTAACTATGGCTACACCTTC
TRBJ2-5 TRBD2 NA TRBV7-3 CASSRSGGAWETQYF TGTGCCAGCAGCCGAAGCGGGGGGGCATGGGAGACCCAGTACTTC
TRBJ2-5 TRBD2 NA TRBV5-4 CASSLSPTSLGQETQYF TGTGCCAGCAGCTTATCCCCGACTAGCCTCGGGCAAGAGACCCAGTACTTC
TRBJ2-2 NA NA TRBV29-1 CSVGSGVGTGELFF TGCAGCGTTGGTTCGGGAGTGGGCACCGGGGAGCTGTTTTTT
TRBJ2-1 NA NA TRBV19 CASSISVQAYNEQFF TGTGCCAGTAGTATATCCGTCCAGGCCTACAATGAGCAGTTCTTC